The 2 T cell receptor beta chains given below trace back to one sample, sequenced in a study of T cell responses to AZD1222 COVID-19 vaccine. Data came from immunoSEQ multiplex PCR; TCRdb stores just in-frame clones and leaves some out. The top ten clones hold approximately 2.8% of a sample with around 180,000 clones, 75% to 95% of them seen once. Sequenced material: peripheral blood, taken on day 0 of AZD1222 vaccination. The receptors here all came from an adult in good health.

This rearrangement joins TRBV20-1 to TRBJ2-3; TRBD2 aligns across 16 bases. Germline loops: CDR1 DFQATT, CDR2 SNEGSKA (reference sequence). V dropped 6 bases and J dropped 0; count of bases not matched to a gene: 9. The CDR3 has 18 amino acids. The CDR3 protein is CSASTGTSGGASTDTQYF. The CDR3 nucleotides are TGCAGTGCCAGTACTGGGACTAGCGGGGGGGCTAGCACAGATACGCAGTATTTT.

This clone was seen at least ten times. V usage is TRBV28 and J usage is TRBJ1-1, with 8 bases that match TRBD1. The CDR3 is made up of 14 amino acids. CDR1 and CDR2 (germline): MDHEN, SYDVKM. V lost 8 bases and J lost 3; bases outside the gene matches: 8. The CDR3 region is CASLNRGEDTEAFF. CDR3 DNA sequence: TGTGCCAGCCTAAACAGGGGGGAGGACACTGAAGCTTTCTTT.